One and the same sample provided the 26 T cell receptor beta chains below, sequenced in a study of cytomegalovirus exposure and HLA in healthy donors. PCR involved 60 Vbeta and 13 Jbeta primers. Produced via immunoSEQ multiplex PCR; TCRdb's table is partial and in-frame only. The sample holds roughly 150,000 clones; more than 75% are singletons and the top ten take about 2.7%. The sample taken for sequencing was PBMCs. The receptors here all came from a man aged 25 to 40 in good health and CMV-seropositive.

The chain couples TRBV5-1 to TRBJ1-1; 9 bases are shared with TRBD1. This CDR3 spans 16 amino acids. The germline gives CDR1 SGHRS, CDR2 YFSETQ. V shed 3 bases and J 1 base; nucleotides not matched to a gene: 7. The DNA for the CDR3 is TGCGCCAGCAGCTGGGGGACAGGGCAGCAGAACACTGAAGCTTTCTTT. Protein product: CASSWGTGQQNTEAFF. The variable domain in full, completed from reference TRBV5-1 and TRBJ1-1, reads KAGVTQTPRYLIKTRGQQVTLSCSPISGHRSVSWYQQTPGQGLQFLFEYFSETQRNKGNFPGRFSGRQFSNSRSEMNVSTLELGDSALYLCASSWGTGQQNTEAFFGQGTRLTVV.

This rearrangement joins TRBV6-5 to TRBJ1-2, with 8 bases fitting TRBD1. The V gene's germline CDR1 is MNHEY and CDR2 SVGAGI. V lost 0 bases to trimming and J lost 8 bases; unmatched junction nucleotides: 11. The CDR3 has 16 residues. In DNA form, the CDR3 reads TGTGCCAGCAGTTACTCCGGACAGGGACAACGGGGGGGCTACACCTTC. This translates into CASSYSGQGQRGGYTF.

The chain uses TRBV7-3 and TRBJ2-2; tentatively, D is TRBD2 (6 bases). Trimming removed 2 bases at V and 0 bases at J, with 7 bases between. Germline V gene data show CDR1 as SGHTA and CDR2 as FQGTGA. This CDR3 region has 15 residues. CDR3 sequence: CASSLGGTNTGELFF. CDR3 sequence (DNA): TGTGCCAGCAGCTTAGGCGGGACGAACACCGGGGAGCTGTTTTTT.

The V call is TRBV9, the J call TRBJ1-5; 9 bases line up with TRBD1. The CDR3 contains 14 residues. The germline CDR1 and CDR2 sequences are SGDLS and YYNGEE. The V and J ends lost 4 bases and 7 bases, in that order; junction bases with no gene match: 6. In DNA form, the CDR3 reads TGTGCCAGCAGCCTAGGGACAGGGAACCAGCCCCAGCATTTT. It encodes CASSLGTGNQPQHF.

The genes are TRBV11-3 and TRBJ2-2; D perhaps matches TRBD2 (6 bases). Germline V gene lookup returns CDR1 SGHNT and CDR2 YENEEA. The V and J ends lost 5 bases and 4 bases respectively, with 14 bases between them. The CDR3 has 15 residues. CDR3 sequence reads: CASSATGTGTGELFF. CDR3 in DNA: TGTGCCAGCAGCGCAACCGGGACTGGCACCGGGGAGCTGTTTTTT.

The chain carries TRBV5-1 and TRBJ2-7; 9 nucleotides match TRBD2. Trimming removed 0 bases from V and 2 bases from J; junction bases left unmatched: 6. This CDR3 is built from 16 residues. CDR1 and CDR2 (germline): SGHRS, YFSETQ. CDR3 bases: TGCGCCAGCAGCTTGGTGGGACTAGCTGATACCTACGAGCAGTACTTC. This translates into CASSLVGLADTYEQYF.

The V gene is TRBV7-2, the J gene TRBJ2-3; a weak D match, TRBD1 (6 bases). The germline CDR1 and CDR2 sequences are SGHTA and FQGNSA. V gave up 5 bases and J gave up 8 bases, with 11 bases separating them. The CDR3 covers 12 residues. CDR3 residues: CASSQDRGTQYF. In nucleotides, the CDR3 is TGTGCCAGCAGCCAGGACAGAGGTACGCAGTATTTT.

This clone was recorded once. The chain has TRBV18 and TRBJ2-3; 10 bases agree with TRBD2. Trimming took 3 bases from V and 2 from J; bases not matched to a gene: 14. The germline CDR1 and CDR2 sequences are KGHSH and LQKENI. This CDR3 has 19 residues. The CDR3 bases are TGTGCCAGCTCACCGTGGACTAGCGGAAACAACCTATACACAGATACGCAGTATTTT. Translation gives CASSPWTSGNNLYTDTQYF.

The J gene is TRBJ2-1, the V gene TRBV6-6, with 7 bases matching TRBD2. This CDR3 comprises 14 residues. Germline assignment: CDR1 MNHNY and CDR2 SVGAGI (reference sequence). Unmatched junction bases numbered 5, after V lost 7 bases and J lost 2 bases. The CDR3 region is CASTREDPYNEQFF. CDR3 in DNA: TGTGCCAGCACCCGGGAGGACCCCTACAATGAGCAGTTCTTC.

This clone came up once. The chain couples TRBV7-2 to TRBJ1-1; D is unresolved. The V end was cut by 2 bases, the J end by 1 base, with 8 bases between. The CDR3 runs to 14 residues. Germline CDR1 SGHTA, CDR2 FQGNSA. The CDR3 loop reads CASSLSVPNTEAFF. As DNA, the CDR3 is TGTGCCAGCAGCTTATCGGTTCCGAACACTGAAGCTTTCTTT.

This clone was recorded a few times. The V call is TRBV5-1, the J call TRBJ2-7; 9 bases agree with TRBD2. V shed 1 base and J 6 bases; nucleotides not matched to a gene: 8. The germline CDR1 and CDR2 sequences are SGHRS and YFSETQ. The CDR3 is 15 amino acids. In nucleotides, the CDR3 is TGCGCCAGCAGCTTGCTTAGCGGGAGAAGGGGCGAGCAGTACTTC. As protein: CASSLLSGRRGEQYF.

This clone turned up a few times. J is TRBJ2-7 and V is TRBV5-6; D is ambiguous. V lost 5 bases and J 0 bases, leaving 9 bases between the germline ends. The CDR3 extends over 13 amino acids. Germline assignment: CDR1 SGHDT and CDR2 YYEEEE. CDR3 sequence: CASSFYSSYEQYV. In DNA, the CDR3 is TGTGCCAGCAGTTTTTACAGCTCCTACGAGCAGTACGTC.

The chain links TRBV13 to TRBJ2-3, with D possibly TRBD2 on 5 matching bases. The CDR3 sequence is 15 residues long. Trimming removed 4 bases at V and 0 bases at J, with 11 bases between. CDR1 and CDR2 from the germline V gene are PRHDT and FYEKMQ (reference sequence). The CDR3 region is CASSSSGFSTDTQYF. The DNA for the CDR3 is TGTGCCAGCAGCTCAAGCGGATTTAGCACAGATACGCAGTATTTT.

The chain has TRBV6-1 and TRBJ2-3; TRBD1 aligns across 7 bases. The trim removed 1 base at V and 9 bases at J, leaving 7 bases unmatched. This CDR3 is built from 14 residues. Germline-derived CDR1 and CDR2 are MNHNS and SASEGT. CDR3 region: CASSEGLTGWTQYF. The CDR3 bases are TGTGCCAGCAGTGAAGGTCTGACAGGGTGGACGCAGTATTTT.

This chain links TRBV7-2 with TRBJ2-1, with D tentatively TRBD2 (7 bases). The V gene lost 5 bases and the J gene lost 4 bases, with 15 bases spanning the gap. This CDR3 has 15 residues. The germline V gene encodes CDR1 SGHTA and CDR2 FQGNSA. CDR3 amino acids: CASSQGRERYNEQFF. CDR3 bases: TGTGCCAGCAGCCAGGGGCGGGAGAGGTACAATGAGCAGTTCTTC.

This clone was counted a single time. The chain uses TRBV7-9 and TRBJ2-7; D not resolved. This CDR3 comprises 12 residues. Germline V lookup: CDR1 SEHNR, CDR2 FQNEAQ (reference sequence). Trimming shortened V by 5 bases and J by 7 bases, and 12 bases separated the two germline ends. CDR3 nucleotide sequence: TGTGCCAGCAGCCCCCTGGAGAGGGAGCAGTACGTC. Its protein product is CASSPLEREQYV.

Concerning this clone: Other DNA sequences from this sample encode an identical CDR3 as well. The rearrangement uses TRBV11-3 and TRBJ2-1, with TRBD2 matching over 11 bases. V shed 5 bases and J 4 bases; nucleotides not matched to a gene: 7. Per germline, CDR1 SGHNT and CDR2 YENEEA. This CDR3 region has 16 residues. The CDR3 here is CASSPRLAGIYNEQFF. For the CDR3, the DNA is TGTGCCAGCAGCCCCCGACTAGCGGGGATATACAATGAGCAGTTCTTC.

The DNA for the CDR3 is TGCGCCAGCAGCCAAGAAGATCTAGCGGGAAGGGAGCTGTTTTTT. Residues: CASSQEDLAGRELFF. The rearrangement joins TRBV4-1 to TRBJ2-2, with 9 nucleotides matching TRBD2. Germline CDR1 MGHRA, CDR2 YSYEKL. V shed 0 bases, J shed 9 bases, and the junction held 5 bases outside the gene matches. The CDR3 spans 15 residues.

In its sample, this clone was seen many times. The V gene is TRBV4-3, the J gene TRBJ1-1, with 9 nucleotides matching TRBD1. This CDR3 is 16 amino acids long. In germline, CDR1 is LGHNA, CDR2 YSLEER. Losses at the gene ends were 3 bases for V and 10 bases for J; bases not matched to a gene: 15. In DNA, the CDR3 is TGCGCCAGCAGCCATTCTCCGGGACAGGGCCTCGGGGGAGCTTTCTTT. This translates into CASSHSPGQGLGGAFF.

CDR3 sequence reads: CASSPGDGYTF. The CDR3 coding sequence is TGTGCCAGCTCGCCGGGTGACGGCTACACCTTC. The V and J genes are TRBV18 and TRBJ1-2; no clear D gene. With 6 bases removed from V and 8 bases from J, the gap between germline ends came to 10 bases. This CDR3 has 11 residues. The germline V gene has CDR1 KGHSH and CDR2 LQKENI.

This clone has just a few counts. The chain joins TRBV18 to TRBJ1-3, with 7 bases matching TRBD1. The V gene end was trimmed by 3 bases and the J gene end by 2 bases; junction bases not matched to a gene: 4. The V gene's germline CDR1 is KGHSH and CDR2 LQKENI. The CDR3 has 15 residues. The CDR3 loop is CASSPLDRAGNTIYF. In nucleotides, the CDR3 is TGTGCCAGCTCACCCCTAGACAGGGCTGGAAACACCATATATTTT.

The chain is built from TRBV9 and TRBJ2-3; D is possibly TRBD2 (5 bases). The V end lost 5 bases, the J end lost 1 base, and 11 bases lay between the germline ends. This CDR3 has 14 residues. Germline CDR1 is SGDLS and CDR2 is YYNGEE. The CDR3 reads CASSRSGGTDTQYF. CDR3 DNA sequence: TGTGCCAGCAGTCGGAGCGGAGGCACAGATACGCAGTATTTT.

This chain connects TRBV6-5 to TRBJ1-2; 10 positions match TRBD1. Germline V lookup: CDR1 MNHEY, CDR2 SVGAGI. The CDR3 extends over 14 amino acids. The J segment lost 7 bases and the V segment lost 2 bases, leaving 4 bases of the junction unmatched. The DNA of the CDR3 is TGTGCCAGCAGTTACGGGACAGGGGTTCTTGGCTACACCTTC. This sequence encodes CASSYGTGVLGYTF.

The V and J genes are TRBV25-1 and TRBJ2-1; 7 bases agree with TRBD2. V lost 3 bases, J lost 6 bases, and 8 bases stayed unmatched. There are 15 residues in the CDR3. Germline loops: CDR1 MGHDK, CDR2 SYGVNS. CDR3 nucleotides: TGTGCCAGCAGTGACCCAAGGACTAGTATCAATGAGCAGTTCTTC. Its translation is CASSDPRTSINEQFF.

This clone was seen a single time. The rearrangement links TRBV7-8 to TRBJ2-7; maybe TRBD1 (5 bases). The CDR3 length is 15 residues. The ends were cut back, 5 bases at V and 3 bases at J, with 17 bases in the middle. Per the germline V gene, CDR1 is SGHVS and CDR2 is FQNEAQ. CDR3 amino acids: CASSVGRAEGYEQYV. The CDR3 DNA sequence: TGTGCCAGCAGCGTCGGCAGGGCCGAAGGCTACGAGCAGTACGTC.

As DNA, the CDR3 is TGTGCTAGTGGTGACGTCGGGGTGAACACTGAAGCTTTCTTT. This translates into CASGDVGVNTEAFF. V gene TRBV12-5 combines with J gene TRBJ1-1; D is uncertain. CDR1 is LGHNT and CDR2 is FRNRAP in the germline V gene. V lost 5 bases, J lost 0 bases, and 10 bases lay in between. This CDR3 has 14 residues.